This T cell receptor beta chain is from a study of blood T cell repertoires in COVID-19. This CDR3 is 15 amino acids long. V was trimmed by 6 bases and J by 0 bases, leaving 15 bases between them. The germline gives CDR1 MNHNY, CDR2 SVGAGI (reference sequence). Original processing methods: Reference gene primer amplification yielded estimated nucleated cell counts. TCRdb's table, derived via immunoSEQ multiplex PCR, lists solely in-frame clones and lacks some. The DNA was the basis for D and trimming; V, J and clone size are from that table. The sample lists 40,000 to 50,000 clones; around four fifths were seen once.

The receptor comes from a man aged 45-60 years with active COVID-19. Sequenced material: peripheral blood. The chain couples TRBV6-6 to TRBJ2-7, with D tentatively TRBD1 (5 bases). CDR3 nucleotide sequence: TGTGCCAGCAGAAAAGGGGCAGGAATCTCCTACGAGCAGTACTTC. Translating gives CASRKGAGISYEQYF.